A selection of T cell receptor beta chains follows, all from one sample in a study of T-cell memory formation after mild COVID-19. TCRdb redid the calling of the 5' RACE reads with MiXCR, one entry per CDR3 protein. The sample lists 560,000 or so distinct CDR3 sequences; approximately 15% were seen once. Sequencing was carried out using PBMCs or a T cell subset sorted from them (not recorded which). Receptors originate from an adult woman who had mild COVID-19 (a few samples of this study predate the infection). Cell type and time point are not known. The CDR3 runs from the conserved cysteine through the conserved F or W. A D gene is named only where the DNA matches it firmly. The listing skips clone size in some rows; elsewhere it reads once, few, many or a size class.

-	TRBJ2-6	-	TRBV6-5	CASSYVGPGANVLTF	TGTGCCAGCAGTTACGTGGGGCCTGGGGCCAACGTCCTGACTTTC
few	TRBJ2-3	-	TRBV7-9	CASSLSPNVRGAGTDTQYF	TGTGCCAGCAGCTTATCCCCCAACGTACGTGGGGCAGGAACAGATACGCAGTATTTT
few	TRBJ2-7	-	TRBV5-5	CASTEADSTYEQYF	TGTGCCAGCACCGAAGCGGACAGTACCTACGAGCAGTACTTC
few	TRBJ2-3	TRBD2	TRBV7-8	CASSLDAGGTDTQYF	TGTGCCAGCAGCTTAGACGCGGGAGGGACAGATACGCAGTATTTT
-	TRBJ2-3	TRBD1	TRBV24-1	CATSDSPGQGARTLTDTQYF	TGTGCCACCAGTGATTCTCCGGGACAGGGGGCTAGGACCCTCACAGATACGCAGTATTTT
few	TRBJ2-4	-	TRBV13	CASSSTLAKNIQYF	TGTGCCAGCAGCTCCACCCTAGCCAAAAACATTCAGTACTTC
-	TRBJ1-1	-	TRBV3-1	CASSRAGRGMNTEAFF	TGTGCCAGCAGCCGGGCAGGGAGGGGAATGAACACTGAAGCTTTCTTT
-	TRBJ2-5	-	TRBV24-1	CATSDPGRPRPTQYF	TGTGCCACCAGTGATCCCGGTCGCCCCCGACCGACCCAGTACTTC
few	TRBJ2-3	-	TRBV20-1	CSARGQPSTDTQYF	TGCAGTGCTAGGGGACAACCTAGCACAGATACGCAGTATTTT
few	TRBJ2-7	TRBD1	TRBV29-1	CSVVGGQQSPYEQYF	TGCAGCGTTGTAGGGGGACAGCAGTCCCCCTACGAGCAGTACTTC
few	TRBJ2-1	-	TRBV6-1	CASREIGTGRRGSGVYNEQFF	TGTGCCAGCAGAGAGATCGGGACGGGACGTCGTGGCAGCGGCGTCTACAATGAGCAGTTCTTC
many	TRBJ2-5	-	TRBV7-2	CASSFYWTVQETQYF	TGTGCCAGCAGCTTTTACTGGACAGTCCAAGAGACCCAGTACTTC
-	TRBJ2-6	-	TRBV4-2	CASSHWDGSGANVLTF	TGTGCCAGCAGCCACTGGGACGGCTCTGGGGCCAACGTCCTGACTTTC
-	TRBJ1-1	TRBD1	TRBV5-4	CASSSGGQVYKFNSEAFF	TGTGCCAGCAGCTCCGGGGGACAGGTGTATAAATTCAATTCTGAAGCTTTCTTT
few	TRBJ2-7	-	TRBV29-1	CSVTAEISYEQYF	TGCAGCGTTACCGCAGAAATCTCCTACGAGCAGTACTTC
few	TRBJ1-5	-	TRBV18	CASSPTGIRNQPQHF	TGTGCCAGCTCACCTACAGGGATACGTAATCAGCCCCAGCATTTT
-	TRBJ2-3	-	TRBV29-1	CSVAGGVTDTQYF	TGCAGCGTCGCCGGAGGGGTCACAGATACGCAGTATTTT
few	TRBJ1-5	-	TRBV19	CASSDPGLSTFGNQPQHF	TGTGCCAGTAGTGATCCAGGGCTTAGTACCTTTGGCAATCAGCCCCAGCATTTT
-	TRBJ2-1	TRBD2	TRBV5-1	CASSLELAGAKEQFF	TGCGCCAGCAGCTTGGAGTTAGCGGGAGCAAAAGAGCAGTTCTTC
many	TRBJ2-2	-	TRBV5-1	CASSLGQVPGELFF	TGCGCCAGCAGCTTGGGACAGGTTCCGGGGGAGCTGTTTTTT
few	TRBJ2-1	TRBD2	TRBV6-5	CASKRGTSGSPEQFF	TGTGCCAGCAAAAGAGGAACTAGCGGGAGCCCCGAGCAGTTCTTC
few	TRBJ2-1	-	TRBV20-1	CSAAPFDSYNEQFF	TGCAGTGCGGCGCCTTTCGACTCCTACAATGAGCAGTTCTTC
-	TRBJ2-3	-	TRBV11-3	CASSSHRAGGTDTQYF	TGTGCCAGCAGCTCTCACAGGGCGGGGGGCACAGATACGCAGTATTTT
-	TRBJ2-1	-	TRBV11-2	CASSFEPRNEQFF	TGTGCCAGCAGCTTTGAGCCTAGGAATGAGCAGTTCTTC
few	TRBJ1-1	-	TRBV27	CASSFRGGYTEAFF	TGTGCCAGCAGTTTCAGGGGTGGGTACACTGAAGCTTTCTTT
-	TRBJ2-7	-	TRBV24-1	CATSSRSALEQYF	TGTGCCACCTCAAGCCGATCGGCCCTCGAGCAGTACTTC
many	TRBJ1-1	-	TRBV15	CATSTYRDFTEAFF	TGTGCCACCAGCACCTACAGGGACTTCACTGAAGCTTTCTTT
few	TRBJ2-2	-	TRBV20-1	CSARDMRQGGTGELFF	TGCAGTGCTAGAGATATGAGACAAGGCGGGACCGGGGAGCTGTTTTTT
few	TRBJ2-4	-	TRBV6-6	CASSYVSEILAKNIQYF	TGTGCCAGCAGTTACGTTTCCGAGATCCTAGCCAAAAACATTCAGTACTTC
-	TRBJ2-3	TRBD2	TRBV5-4	CASSLVQRGSDTQYF	TGTGCCAGCAGCTTGGTGCAGCGGGGCTCTGATACGCAGTATTTT
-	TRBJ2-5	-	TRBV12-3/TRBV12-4	CASSFGFGTQYF	TGTGCCAGCAGTTTTGGGTTTGGGACCCAGTACTTC
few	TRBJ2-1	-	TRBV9	CASSVAAGYNEQFF	TGTGCCAGCAGCGTAGCAGCAGGCTACAATGAGCAGTTCTTC
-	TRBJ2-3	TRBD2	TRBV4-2	CASSQVMQILLAGETDTQYF	TGTGCCAGCAGCCAAGTCATGCAAATCCTCCTAGCGGGGGAAACAGATACGCAGTATTTT
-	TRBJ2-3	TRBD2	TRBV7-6	CASSLPGTSADTQYF	TGTGCCAGCAGCTTACCCGGGACTAGCGCCGATACGCAGTATTTT
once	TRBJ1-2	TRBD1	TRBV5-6	CASSGRTGWGAGYTF	TGTGCCAGCAGCGGGCGGACAGGGTGGGGCGCTGGCTACACCTTC
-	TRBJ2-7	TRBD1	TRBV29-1	CSVVRTGGYEQYF	TGCAGCGTTGTAAGAACAGGGGGCTACGAGCAGTACTTC
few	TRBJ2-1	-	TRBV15	CATSMGTGRFHEQFF	TGTGCCACCAGCATGGGTACGGGCAGGTTCCATGAGCAGTTCTTC
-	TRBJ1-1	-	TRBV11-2	CASALGGNTEAFF	TGTGCCAGCGCTTTGGGGGGGAACACTGAAGCTTTCTTT
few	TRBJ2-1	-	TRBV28	CASSPRGRGSNEQFF	TGTGCCAGCAGCCCGAGGGGGAGGGGCAGCAATGAGCAGTTCTTC